This record looks at one T cell receptor beta chain sequence and its context. The CDR3 runs to 15 residues. V trimming: 7 bases; J trimming: 9 bases; junction bases outside the gene matches: 10. Germline CDR1 MGHDK, CDR2 SYGVNS. These data originate in a study of blood T cell repertoires in COVID-19. Study background: Acute and convalescent COVID-19 specimens originated in the United States, Italy and Spain. Nucleic acid was either cDNA or gDNA, and it came from T cells, B-cell-depleted T cells, or PBMCs.

Clones were sequenced by immunoSEQ multiplex PCR, and TCRdb holds only the in-frame ones, with some missing. This table holds some 100,000 clones, approximately 86% found once. Sequencing input: peripheral blood. This clonotype was sampled from a woman aged 55-70 years with acute or convalescent COVID-19. The V gene is TRBV25-1, the J gene TRBJ2-1; 12 bases map to TRBD2. CDR3 nucleotides: TGTGCCAGCAATAATAGACTAGCGGGAGAATCTGAGCAGTTCTTC. Its protein product is CASNNRLAGESEQFF.